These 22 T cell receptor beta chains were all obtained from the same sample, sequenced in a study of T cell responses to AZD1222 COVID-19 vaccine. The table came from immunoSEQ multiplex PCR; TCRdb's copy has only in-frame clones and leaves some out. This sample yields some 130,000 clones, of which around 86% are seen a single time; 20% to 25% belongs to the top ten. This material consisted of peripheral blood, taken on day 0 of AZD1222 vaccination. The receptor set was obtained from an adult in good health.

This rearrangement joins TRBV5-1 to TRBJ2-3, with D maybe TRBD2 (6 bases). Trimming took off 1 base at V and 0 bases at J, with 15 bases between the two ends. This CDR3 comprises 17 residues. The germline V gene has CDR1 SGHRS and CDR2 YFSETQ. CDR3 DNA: TGCGCCAGCAGCTTGATCGTGTCGGGGACTAGCACAGATACGCAGTATTTT. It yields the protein CASSLIVSGTSTDTQYF.

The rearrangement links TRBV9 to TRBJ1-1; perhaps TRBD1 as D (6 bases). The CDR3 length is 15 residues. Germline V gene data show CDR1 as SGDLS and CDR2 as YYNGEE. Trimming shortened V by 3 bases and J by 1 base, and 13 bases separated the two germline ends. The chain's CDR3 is CASSAGGARNTEAFF. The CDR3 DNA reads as TGTGCCAGCAGCGCGGGGGGGGCGCGGAACACTGAAGCTTTCTTT.

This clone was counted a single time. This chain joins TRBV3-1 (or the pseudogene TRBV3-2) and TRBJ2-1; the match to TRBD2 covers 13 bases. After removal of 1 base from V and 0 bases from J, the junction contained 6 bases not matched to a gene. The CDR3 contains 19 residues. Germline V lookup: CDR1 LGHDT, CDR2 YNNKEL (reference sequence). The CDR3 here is CASSQAGTSGTSSYNEQFF. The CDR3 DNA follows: TGTGCCAGCAGCCAAGCCGGGACTAGCGGGACGAGCTCCTACAATGAGCAGTTCTTC.

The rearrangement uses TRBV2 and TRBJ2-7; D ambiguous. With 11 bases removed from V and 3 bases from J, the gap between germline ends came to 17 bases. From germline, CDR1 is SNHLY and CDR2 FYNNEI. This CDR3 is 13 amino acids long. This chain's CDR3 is CASKDGTFYEQYF. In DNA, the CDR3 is TGTGCCTCCAAAGACGGCACCTTCTACGAGCAGTACTTC.

The CDR3 nucleotides read TGTGCCAGCAGCATCGACAGGGCTAGCACAGATACGCAGTATTTT. Translated, it gives CASSIDRASTDTQYF. V and J are TRBV5-4 and TRBJ2-3; 7 positions match TRBD1. The CDR3 totals 15 residues. Germline CDR1 and CDR2: SGHNT and YYREEE (reference sequence). With 4 bases clipped from V and 0 bases from J, the junction kept 5 bases outside the gene matches.

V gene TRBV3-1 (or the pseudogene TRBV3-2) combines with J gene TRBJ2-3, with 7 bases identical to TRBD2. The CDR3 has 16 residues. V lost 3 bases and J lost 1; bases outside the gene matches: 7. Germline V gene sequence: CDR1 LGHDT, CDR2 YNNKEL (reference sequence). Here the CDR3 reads CASSHLRGRGTDTQYF. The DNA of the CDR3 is TGTGCCAGCAGCCACTTGCGGGGGAGGGGCACAGATACGCAGTATTTT.

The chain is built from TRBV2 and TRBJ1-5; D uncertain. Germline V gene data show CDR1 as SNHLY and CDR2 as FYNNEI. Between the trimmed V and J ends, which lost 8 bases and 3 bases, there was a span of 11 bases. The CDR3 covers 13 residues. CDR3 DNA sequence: TGTGCCAGCGGCAGAACTTACAATCAGCCCCAGCATTTT. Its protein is CASGRTYNQPQHF.

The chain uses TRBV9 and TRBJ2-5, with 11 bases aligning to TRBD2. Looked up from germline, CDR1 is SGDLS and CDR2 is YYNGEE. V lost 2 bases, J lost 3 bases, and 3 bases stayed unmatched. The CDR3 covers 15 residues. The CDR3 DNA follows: TGTGCCAGCAGCGTTCTAGCGGGGGGTGAAGAGACCCAGTACTTC. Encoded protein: CASSVLAGGEETQYF.

CDR3 coding DNA: TGCAGTGCCCTAGGCCCCGGGGAGCTGTTTTTT. Translation: CSALGPGELFF. The rearrangement links TRBV20-1 to TRBJ2-2; D not resolved. Germline V gene data show CDR1 as DFQATT and CDR2 as SNEGSKA (reference sequence). The CDR3 contains 11 residues. Trimming pared 6 bases from V and 6 bases from J, leaving 8 bases between.

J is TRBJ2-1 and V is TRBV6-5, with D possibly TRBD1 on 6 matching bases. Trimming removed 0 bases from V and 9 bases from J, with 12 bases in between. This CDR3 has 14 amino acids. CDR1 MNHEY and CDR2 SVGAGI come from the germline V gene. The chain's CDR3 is CASSYSWGQGEQFF. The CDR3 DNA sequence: TGTGCCAGCAGTTACTCGTGGGGGCAGGGTGAGCAGTTCTTC.

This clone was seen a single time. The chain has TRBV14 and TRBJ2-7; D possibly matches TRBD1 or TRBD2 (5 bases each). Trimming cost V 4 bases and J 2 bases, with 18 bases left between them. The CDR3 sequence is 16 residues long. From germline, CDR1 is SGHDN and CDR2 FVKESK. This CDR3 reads CASSPEWGKGTYEQYF. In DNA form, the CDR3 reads TGTGCCAGCAGCCCGGAGTGGGGGAAAGGAACCTACGAGCAGTACTTC.

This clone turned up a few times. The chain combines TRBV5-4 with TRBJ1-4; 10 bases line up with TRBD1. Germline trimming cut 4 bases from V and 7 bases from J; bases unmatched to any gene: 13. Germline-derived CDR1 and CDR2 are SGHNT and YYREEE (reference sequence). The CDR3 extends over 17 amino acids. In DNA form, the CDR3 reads TGTGCCAGCAGCGCGGGACAGGGGAGGGTCGGTGGTGAAAAACTGTTTTTT. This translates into CASSAGQGRVGGEKLFF. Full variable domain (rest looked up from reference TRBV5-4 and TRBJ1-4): ETGVTQSPTHLIKTRGQQVTLRCSSQSGHNTVSWYQQALGQGPQFIFQYYREEENGRGNFPPRFSGLQFPNYSSELNVNALELDDSALYLCASSAGQGRVGGEKLFFGSGTQLSVL.

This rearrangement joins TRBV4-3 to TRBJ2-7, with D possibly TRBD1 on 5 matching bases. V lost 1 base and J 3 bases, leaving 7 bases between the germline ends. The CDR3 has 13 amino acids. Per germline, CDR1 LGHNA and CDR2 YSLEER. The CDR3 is CASSQGQHYEQYF. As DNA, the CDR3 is TGCGCCAGCAGCCAAGGACAGCACTACGAGCAGTACTTC.

This CDR3 is CASRYRDPQFLNTGELFF. Here the CDR3 DNA reads TGTGCCAGCAGATACCGGGACCCTCAATTCCTTAACACCGGGGAGCTGTTTTTT. The chain is built from TRBV27 and TRBJ2-2, with D perhaps TRBD1 or TRBD2 (5 bases each). Germline V gene lookup returns CDR1 MNHEY and CDR2 SMNVEV (reference sequence). The CDR3 spans 18 residues. Trimming removed 6 bases from V and 2 bases from J, with 22 bases in between.

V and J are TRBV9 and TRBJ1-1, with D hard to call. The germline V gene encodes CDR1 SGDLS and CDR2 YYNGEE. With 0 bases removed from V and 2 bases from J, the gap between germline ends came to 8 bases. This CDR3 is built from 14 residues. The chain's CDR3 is CASSVGLVNTEAFF. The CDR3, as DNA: TGTGCCAGCAGCGTAGGACTAGTCAACACTGAAGCTTTCTTT.

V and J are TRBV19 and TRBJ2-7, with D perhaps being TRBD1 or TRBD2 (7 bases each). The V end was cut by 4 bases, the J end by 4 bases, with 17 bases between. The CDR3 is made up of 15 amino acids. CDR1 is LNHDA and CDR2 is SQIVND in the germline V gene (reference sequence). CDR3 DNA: TGTGCCAGTAGTAGGGAGGGGGCCTCTCCTTACGAGCAGTACTTC. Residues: CASSREGASPYEQYF.

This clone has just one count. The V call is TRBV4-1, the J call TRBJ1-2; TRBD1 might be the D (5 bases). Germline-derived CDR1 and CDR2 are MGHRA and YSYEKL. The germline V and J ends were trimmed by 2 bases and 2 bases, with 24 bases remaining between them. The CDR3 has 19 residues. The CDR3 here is CASSQLVPAQGPSNYGYTF. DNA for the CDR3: TGCGCCAGCAGCCAACTTGTCCCGGCCCAGGGCCCTAGCAACTATGGCTACACCTTC.

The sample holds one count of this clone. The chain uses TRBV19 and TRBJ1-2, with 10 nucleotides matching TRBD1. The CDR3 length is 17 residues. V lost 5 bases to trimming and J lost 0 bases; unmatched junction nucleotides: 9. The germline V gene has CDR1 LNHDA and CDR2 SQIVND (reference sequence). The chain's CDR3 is CASSPSGQGIANYGYTF. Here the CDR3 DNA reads TGTGCCAGTAGTCCGTCGGGACAGGGGATTGCTAACTATGGCTACACCTTC.

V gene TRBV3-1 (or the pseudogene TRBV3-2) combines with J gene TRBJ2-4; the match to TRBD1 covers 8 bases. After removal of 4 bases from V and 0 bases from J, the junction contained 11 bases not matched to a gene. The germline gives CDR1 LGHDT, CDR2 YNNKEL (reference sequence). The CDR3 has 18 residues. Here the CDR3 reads CASSPSGQGLLAKNIQYF. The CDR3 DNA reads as TGTGCCAGCAGCCCCTCAGGACAGGGTCTACTAGCCAAAAACATTCAGTACTTC.

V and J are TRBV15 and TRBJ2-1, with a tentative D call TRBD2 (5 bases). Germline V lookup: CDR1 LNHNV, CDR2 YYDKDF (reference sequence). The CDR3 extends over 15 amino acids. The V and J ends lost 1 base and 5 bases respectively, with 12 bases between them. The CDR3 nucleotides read TGTGCCACCAGCAGAGTAGGATCGAGGGACAATGAGCAGTTCTTC. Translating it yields CATSRVGSRDNEQFF.

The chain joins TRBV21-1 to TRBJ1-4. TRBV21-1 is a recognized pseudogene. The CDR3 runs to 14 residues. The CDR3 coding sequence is TGTGCCAGCAGCAGTAGAGCAACAAATGAAAAACTGTTTTTT. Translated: CASSSRATNEKLFF.

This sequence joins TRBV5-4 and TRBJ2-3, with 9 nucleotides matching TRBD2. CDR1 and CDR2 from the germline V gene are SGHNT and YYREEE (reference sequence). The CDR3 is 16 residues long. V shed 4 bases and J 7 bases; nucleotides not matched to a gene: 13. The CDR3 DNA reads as TGTGCCAGCAGCCCTGGAAAGTTAGCGGGGGAAAATACGCAGTATTTT. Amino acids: CASSPGKLAGENTQYF.